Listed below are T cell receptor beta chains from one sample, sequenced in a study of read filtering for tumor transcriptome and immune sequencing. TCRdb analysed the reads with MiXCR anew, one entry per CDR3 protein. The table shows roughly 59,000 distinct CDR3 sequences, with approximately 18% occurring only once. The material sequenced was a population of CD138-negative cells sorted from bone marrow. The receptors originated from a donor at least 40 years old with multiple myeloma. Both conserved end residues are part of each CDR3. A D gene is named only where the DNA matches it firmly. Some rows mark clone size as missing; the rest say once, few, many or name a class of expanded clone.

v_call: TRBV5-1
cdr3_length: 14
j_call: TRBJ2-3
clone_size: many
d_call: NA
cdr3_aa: CASSLGQGGDTQYF
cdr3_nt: TGCGCCAGCAGCTTGGGACAGGGAGGAGATACGCAGTATTTT

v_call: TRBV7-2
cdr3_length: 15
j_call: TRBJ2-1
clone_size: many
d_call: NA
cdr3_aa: CASSLAYGSYNEQFF
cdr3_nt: TGTGCCAGCAGCTTAGCCTACGGTTCCTACAATGAGCAGTTCTTC

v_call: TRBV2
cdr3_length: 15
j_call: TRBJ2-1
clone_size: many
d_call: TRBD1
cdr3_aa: CASRPTKPTGYEQFF
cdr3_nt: TGTGCCAGCAGACCCACCAAACCGACAGGGTATGAGCAGTTCTTC

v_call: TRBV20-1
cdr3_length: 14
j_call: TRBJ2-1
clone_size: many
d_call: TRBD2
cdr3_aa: CSALAEEAYNEQFF
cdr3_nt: TGCAGTGCTCTAGCGGAAGAGGCCTACAATGAGCAGTTCTTC

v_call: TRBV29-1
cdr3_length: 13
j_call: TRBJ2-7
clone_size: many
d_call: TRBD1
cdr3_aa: CSVTGEGRNEQYF
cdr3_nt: TGCAGCGTAACAGGGGAAGGGAGAAACGAGCAGTACTTC

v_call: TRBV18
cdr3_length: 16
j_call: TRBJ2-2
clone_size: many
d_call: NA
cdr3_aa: CASSPPRLANTGELFF
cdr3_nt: TGTGCCAGCTCACCACCGCGACTGGCGAACACCGGGGAGCTGTTTTTT

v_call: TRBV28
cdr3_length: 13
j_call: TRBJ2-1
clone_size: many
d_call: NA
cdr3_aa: CASSKLADNEQFF
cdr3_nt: TGTGCCAGCAGTAAACTAGCTGACAATGAGCAGTTCTTC

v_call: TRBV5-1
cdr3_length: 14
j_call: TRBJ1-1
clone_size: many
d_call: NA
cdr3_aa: CASSLGVDGTEAFF
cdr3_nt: TGCGCCAGCAGCTTGGGGGTTGACGGCACTGAAGCTTTCTTT

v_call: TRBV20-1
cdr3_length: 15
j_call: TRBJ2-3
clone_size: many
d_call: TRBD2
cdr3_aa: CSAPPASGSADTQYF
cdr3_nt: TGCAGTGCTCCCCCGGCTAGCGGGAGTGCAGATACGCAGTATTTT

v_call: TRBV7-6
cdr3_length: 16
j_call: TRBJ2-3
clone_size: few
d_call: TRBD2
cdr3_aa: CASSSPGTSDTDTQYF
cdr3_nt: TGTGCCAGCAGCTCACCCGGGACTAGCGACACAGATACGCAGTATTTT

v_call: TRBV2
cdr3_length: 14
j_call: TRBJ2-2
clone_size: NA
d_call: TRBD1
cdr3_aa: CASSEQGAGGELFF
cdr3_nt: TGTGCCAGCAGTGAGCAGGGGGCTGGCGGGGAGCTGTTTTTT

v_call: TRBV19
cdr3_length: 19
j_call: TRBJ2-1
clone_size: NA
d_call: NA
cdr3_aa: CASSIMGGSVRGLMNEQFF
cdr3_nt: TGTGCCAGTAGTATAATGGGCGGGAGCGTTCGGGGGCTAATGAATGAGCAGTTCTTC

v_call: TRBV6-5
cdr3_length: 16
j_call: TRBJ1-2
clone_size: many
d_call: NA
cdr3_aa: CASSYSRVKGYYGYTF
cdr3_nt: TGTGCCAGCAGTTACTCGAGGGTCAAGGGCTACTATGGCTACACCTTC